This TCR beta chain originates from a study of T cells in tuberculosis. Produced via immunoSEQ multiplex PCR; TCRdb's table is partial and in-frame only. The table includes under 45,000 clones, 95% detected once. The length of the CDR3 is 13 residues. V was pared by 0 bases and J by 9 bases, with 9 bases between. Germline-derived CDR1 and CDR2 are MNHEY and SMNVEV (reference sequence). V is TRBV27 and J is TRBJ1-5; no firm D call. This clonotype was sampled from a donor under 30 with latent tuberculosis or without tuberculosis infection. The sample was PBMCs. DNA for the CDR3: TGTGCCAGCAGTTTATCGCGCTCGTGGCCCCAGCATTTT. This codes for CASSLSRSWPQHF.